This TCR beta chain was recovered during a study of CD8 T cells in Susac syndrome. An input of about 0.45 to 1 ug of RNA was subjected to reverse transcription using random hexamers. It was immunoSEQ multiplex PCR that amplified TCR beta CDR3 across 54 Vbeta and 13 Jbeta. MiXCR was run by TCRdb on the immunoSEQ multiplex PCR reads, yielding one entry per CDR3 protein. Of about 430,000 distinct CDR3 sequences in the sample, more than 70% were seen once. The authors sequenced TCR beta from blood CD8+ and CD4+ T cells. The junction had 8 bases not matched to a gene; V was cut back by 4 bases and J by 8 bases. CDR3 length equals 15 residues. Per the germline V gene, CDR1 is SGDLS and CDR2 is YYNGEE.

This clonotype was obtained from a human donor with multiple sclerosis. Sequencing input: CD8+ T cells from PBMCs. The chain combines TRBV9 with TRBJ2-1; TRBD2 matches 11 bases. CDR3 coding DNA: TGTGCCAGCAGCCCTACTAGCGGGAGATCCGATGAGCAGTTCTTC. Translated, it gives CASSPTSGRSDEQFF.